This T cell receptor beta chain was recovered during a study of prognosis after radiotherapy for stage I lung cancer. Findings of the study overall: Diminished Shannon entropy following stereotactic body radiation therapy characterized patients who developed distant metastases. As reported, TRBV and TRBJ gene usage differed between patients who had metastases and those who did not.

Patients were all node-negative on CT and PET/CT, lacking prior chemotherapy, radiotherapy or other malignancies. Peripheral blood, about 6 milliliters per draw, was collected at each of two time points. Amplification of TCR beta CDR3 from genomic DNA used two-round multiplex PCR. Used in first-round PCR were primers specific to each TRBV and TRBJ gene. TCRdb re-called the multiplex PCR reads through MiXCR, storing one row per CDR3 protein. The repertoire consists of about 31,000 distinct CDR3 sequences, with roughly 40% occurring once and the leading ten covering just over 15%. This clonotype was counted at least ten times. The antigen is unknown. Germline-derived CDR1 and CDR2 are LNHDA and SQIVND (reference sequence). Between the trimmed V and J ends, which lost 4 bases and 0 bases, there was a span of 16 bases. The CDR3 runs to 17 residues.

The input for sequencing was PBMCs, taken before or after stereotactic body radiation therapy (not recorded which). The receptor's source is a donor aged 50 or older with non-small cell lung cancer. The genes are TRBV19 and TRBJ1-5, with D possibly matching TRBD1 (5 bases). CDR3 loop: CASSRRQLILSNQPQHF. The CDR3 DNA follows: TGTGCCAGTAGTAGGAGACAGCTTATACTTAGCAATCAGCCCCAGCATTTT.